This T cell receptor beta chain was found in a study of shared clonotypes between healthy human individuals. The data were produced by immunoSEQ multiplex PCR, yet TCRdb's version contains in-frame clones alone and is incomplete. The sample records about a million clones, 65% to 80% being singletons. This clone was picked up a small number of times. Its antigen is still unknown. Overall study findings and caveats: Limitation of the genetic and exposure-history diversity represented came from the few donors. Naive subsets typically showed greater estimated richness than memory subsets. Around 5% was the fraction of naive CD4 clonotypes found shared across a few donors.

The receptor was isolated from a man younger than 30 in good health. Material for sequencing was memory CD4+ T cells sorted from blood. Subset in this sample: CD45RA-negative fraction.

Here the CDR3 DNA reads TGTGCCAGCAGCTTAATGGGACTAGCGGGAGTAGAGCAGTACTTC. It is translated as CASSLMGLAGVEQYF. The chain uses TRBV7-9 and TRBJ2-7, with TRBD2 identical over 14 bases. Trimming cost V 2 bases and J 7 bases; bases outside gene matches: 4. The V gene's germline CDR1 is SEHNR and CDR2 FQNEAQ (reference sequence). The CDR3 totals 15 residues.